This TCR beta chain was profiled in a study of OX40 agonist ivuxolimab in advanced cancers. Study-level information: Patients were 82.7% male with ages roughly 20 to 80, mean 60.

Produced via immunoSEQ multiplex PCR; TCRdb's table is partial and in-frame only. Of about 28,000 clones in the sample, approximately 80% are singletons; the top ten hold 11%. The V gene's germline CDR1 is SGHRS and CDR2 YFSETQ. Trimming cost V 0 bases and J 4 bases; bases outside gene matches: 3. The CDR3 is made up of 16 amino acids. The chain links TRBV5-1 to TRBJ2-2, with TRBD1 identical over 10 bases. This clonotype was sampled from an adult with an advanced solid tumor such as melanoma, head and neck, liver or kidney cancer. Material: CD4+ or CD8+ T cells sorted from blood, obtained in a trial of the OX40 agonist ivuxolimab. The CDR3 DNA sequence: TGCGCCAGCAGCTTGGTCGACAGGGGGCGCACCGGGGAGCTGTTTTTT. The encoded protein is CASSLVDRGRTGELFF. The whole variable domain, filled in from reference TRBV5-1 and TRBJ2-2, reads KAGVTQTPRYLIKTRGQQVTLSCSPISGHRSVSWYQQTPGQGLQFLFEYFSETQRNKGNFPGRFSGRQFSNSRSEMNVSTLELGDSALYLCASSLVDRGRTGELFFGEGSRLTVL.